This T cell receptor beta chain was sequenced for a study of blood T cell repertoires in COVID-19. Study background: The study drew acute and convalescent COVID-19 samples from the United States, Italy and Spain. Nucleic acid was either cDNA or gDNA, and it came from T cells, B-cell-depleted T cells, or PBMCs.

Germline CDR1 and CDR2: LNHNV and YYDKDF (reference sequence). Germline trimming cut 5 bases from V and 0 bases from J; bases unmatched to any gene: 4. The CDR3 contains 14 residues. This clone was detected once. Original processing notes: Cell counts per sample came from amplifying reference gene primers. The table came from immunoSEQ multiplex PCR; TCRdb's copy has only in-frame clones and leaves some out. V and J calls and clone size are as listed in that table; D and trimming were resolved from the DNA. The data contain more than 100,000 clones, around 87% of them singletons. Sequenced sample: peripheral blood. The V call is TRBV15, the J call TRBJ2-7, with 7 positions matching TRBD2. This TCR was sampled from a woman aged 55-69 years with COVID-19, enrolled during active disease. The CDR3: CATSFGGSSYEQYF. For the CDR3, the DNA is TGTGCCACCAGCTTCGGGGGGAGCTCCTACGAGCAGTACTTC.